This T cell receptor (beta chain) was found in a study of glioma-infiltrating T cells after dendritic cell vaccination. Study findings and constraints: Few patients contributed both blood and tumor specimens.

Libraries were prepared by immunoSEQ multiplex PCR; TCRdb keeps only in-frame clonotypes and omits some of them. The repertoire includes 98,000 or so clones, about 85% of them detected once, and about 5.5% sits in the top ten. The time point denotes: after dendritic cell vaccination, including at tumor progression/relapse. The germline CDR1 and CDR2 sequences are SGHDN and FVKESK. Losses at the gene ends were 3 bases for V and 6 bases for J; bases not matched to a gene: 5. The CDR3 is 15 amino acids. About this clone itself: What it recognizes is unknown.

This TCR came from a human donor with glioblastoma. The V and J genes are TRBV14 and TRBJ2-3; 11 bases map to TRBD2. Sequencing was performed on blood, taken after dendritic cell vaccination. CDR3 region: CASSQISGRADTQYF. Here the CDR3 DNA reads TGTGCCAGCAGCCAGATTAGCGGGAGGGCGGATACGCAGTATTTT. Variable domain in full (rest from reference TRBV14 and TRBJ2-3): EAGVTQFPSHSVIEKGQTVTLRCDPISGHDNLYWYRRVMGKEIKFLLHFVKESKQDESGMPNNRFLAERTGGTYSTLKVQPAELEDSGVYFCASSQISGRADTQYFGPGTRLTVL.